Listed below are T cell receptor beta chains from one sample, sequenced in a study of neoadjuvant nivolumab and ipilimumab in lung cancer. Data came from immunoSEQ multiplex PCR; TCRdb stores just in-frame clones and leaves some out. The top ten clones hold 8% of a sample with about 20,000 clones, approximately 76% of them seen once. Material: tumor tissue, obtained after neoadjuvant nivolumab, alone or with ipilimumab, at or shortly before surgery. Receptors originate from an adult with non-small cell lung cancer. CDR3s leave out the opening cysteine and the closing phenylalanine or tryptophan. Each record gives: V gene, clone size, J gene, CDR3 protein. Not all rows give a size; the values are once, few, many and, for expanded clones, a class.

v_gene: TRBV7-2; abundance: once; j_gene: TRBJ2-1; CDR3aa: ASSSRLAGGHEQF
v_gene: TRBV19; abundance: NA; j_gene: TRBJ1-4; CDR3aa: ASSVRQGRDEKLF
v_gene: TRBV19; abundance: NA; j_gene: TRBJ2-1; CDR3aa: ASSIRPETPQF
v_gene: TRBV5-6; abundance: medium-sized; j_gene: TRBJ1-1; CDR3aa: ASSPAGGVNTEAF
v_gene: TRBV5-4; abundance: NA; j_gene: TRBJ2-1; CDR3aa: ASSNARQGDEQF
v_gene: TRBV7-6; abundance: NA; j_gene: TRBJ1-1; CDR3aa: ASSLAGASMNTEAF
v_gene: TRBV10-3; abundance: NA; j_gene: TRBJ2-2; CDR3aa: AIRRDRDTGELF
v_gene: TRBV6-1; abundance: NA; j_gene: TRBJ1-1; CDR3aa: ASSSGPAMNTEAF
v_gene: TRBV6-1; abundance: NA; j_gene: TRBJ1-2; CDR3aa: ASSYPGGYT
v_gene: TRBV11-2; abundance: few; j_gene: TRBJ1-4; CDR3aa: ASSLLPGTEKLF
v_gene: TRBV6-5; abundance: NA; j_gene: TRBJ1-6; CDR3aa: ASSHRVEDSPLH
v_gene: TRBV5-1; abundance: NA; j_gene: TRBJ1-3; CDR3aa: ASSGFGVDSGNTIY
v_gene: TRBV19; abundance: NA; j_gene: TRBJ1-2; CDR3aa: ASSATGNYGYT
v_gene: TRBV5-4; abundance: NA; j_gene: TRBJ1-2; CDR3aa: ASSLALEPGIWGYT
v_gene: TRBV15; abundance: NA; j_gene: TRBJ1-5; CDR3aa: ATSPDGAFEQPQH
v_gene: TRBV6-5; abundance: NA; j_gene: TRBJ2-7; CDR3aa: ASSYRRSYEQY
v_gene: TRBV7-9; abundance: NA; j_gene: TRBJ1-1; CDR3aa: ASSGQGSTEAF
v_gene: TRBV29-1; abundance: NA; j_gene: TRBJ1-5; CDR3aa: SVSERDQPQH
v_gene: TRBV5-4; abundance: NA; j_gene: TRBJ1-2; CDR3aa: ASSLSPQGRVYGYT
v_gene: TRBV29-1; abundance: NA; j_gene: TRBJ1-2; CDR3aa: SVEDRGQHYGYT
v_gene: TRBV7-9; abundance: NA; j_gene: TRBJ2-7; CDR3aa: ASSTRQGSYEQY
v_gene: TRBV6-1; abundance: NA; j_gene: TRBJ2-5; CDR3aa: ASSRTEKNRETQY
v_gene: TRBV5-1; abundance: NA; j_gene: TRBJ1-2; CDR3aa: ASSPSQGNYGYT
v_gene: TRBV6-4; abundance: medium-sized; j_gene: TRBJ1-1; CDR3aa: ASSDYQEQGRTEAF
v_gene: TRBV27; abundance: NA; j_gene: TRBJ2-1; CDR3aa: ASSLSKNEQF
v_gene: TRBV18; abundance: NA; j_gene: TRBJ2-3; CDR3aa: ASGTVSTDTQY
v_gene: TRBV6-6; abundance: NA; j_gene: TRBJ1-3; CDR3aa: ASINGGRSGNTIY
v_gene: TRBV5-4; abundance: NA; j_gene: TRBJ2-7; CDR3aa: ASSLDPSYEQY
v_gene: TRBV6-1; abundance: few; j_gene: TRBJ1-1; CDR3aa: ASSPAGEESTEAF
v_gene: TRBV9; abundance: medium-sized; j_gene: TRBJ2-3; CDR3aa: ASSVGGLAGGPGDTQY
v_gene: TRBV7-9; abundance: NA; j_gene: TRBJ2-1; CDR3aa: ASSSFLAGPVDEQF
v_gene: TRBV6-5; abundance: few; j_gene: TRBJ1-1; CDR3aa: ASSYSPAGGNTEAF
v_gene: TRBV5-6; abundance: few; j_gene: TRBJ1-2; CDR3aa: ASSSSLTLANYGYT
v_gene: TRBV18; abundance: NA; j_gene: TRBJ2-1; CDR3aa: ASSLQGKNEQF
v_gene: TRBV6-6; abundance: few; j_gene: TRBJ2-5; CDR3aa: ASRGLGETQY
v_gene: TRBV5-4; abundance: few; j_gene: TRBJ1-4; CDR3aa: ASSTRMGDLTNEKLF
v_gene: TRBV7-9; abundance: NA; j_gene: TRBJ2-1; CDR3aa: ASSSTRGRWGLNEQF
v_gene: TRBV6-6; abundance: NA; j_gene: TRBJ1-4; CDR3aa: ASSQHGTGGELF
v_gene: TRBV29-1; abundance: NA; j_gene: TRBJ2-3; CDR3aa: SVGPGVADTQY
v_gene: TRBV19; abundance: NA; j_gene: TRBJ2-7; CDR3aa: ATSYNLQGWEQY
v_gene: TRBV6-5; abundance: once; j_gene: TRBJ2-7; CDR3aa: ASSYSRGRGYYEQY
v_gene: TRBV6-1; abundance: NA; j_gene: TRBJ1-5; CDR3aa: ASRPEPRNQPQH